Following are 18 T cell receptor beta chains from one sample sequenced in a study of control samples from healthy donors and cancer patients. The repertoire was sequenced with immunoSEQ multiplex PCR; TCRdb's copy has only in-frame clones and lacks some. The repertoire has approximately 100,000 clones, over 85% of them found once; the top ten carry around 3%. Material for sequencing was blood. These receptors all stem from a human donor in good health. The donor label of this sample is uncertain.

The chain combines TRBV6-6 with TRBJ2-3, with 7 bases aligning to TRBD2. J was trimmed by 0 bases and V by 10 bases; bases with no gene match: 7. This CDR3 contains 14 residues. From germline, CDR1 is MNHNY and CDR2 SVGAGI (reference sequence). The chain's CDR3 is CAIRAGPSTDTQYF. CDR3 sequence (DNA): TGTGCCATTAGAGCGGGGCCTAGCACAGATACGCAGTATTTT.

The chain links TRBV10-3 to TRBJ1-5, with D perhaps matching TRBD1 (5 bases). The CDR3 is 15 amino acids. Germline CDR1 and CDR2: ENHRY and SYGVKD. Trimming cost V 0 bases and J 1 base, with 7 bases left between them. CDR3 sequence: CAISESWGSNQPQHF. CDR3 bases: TGTGCCATCAGTGAGTCGTGGGGGAGCAATCAGCCCCAGCATTTT.

On this clone: Relative to the germline gene, one junction end is altered; a read error may explain this. This chain uses TRBV7-9 with TRBJ1-2; TRBD1 agrees at 7 bases. This CDR3 region has 14 residues. CDR1 is SEHNR and CDR2 is FQNEAQ in the germline V gene (reference sequence). In DNA form, the CDR3 reads TGTGCCAGCAGTTTAGCCGTACAGGGGACTGGCTACACCTTC. This encodes CASSLAVQGTGYTF.

Only one count was recorded for this clone. This chain uses TRBV5-1 with TRBJ2-5; D is tentatively TRBD1 or TRBD2 (5 bases each). There are 15 residues in the CDR3. Trimming removed 2 bases from V and 2 bases from J, with 13 bases in between. The germline V gene encodes CDR1 SGHRS and CDR2 YFSETQ. Written as DNA, the CDR3 is TGCGCCAGCAGCTTAGGGGCGGGCTCACAAGAGACCCAGTACTTC. Translation gives CASSLGAGSQETQYF.

This chain uses TRBV7-2 with TRBJ1-4, with D hard to call. Germline V gene data show CDR1 as SGHTA and CDR2 as FQGNSA. V lost 5 bases, J lost 0 bases, and 7 bases lay in between. CDR3 length equals 14 residues. In DNA, the CDR3 is TGTGCCAGCAGCCCGAGATCAACTAATGAAAAACTGTTTTTT. It encodes CASSPRSTNEKLFF.

This chain uses TRBV19 with TRBJ1-2, with a tentative D call TRBD1 (5 bases). The germline V gene encodes CDR1 LNHDA and CDR2 SQIVND (reference sequence). CDR3 length equals 13 residues. With 6 bases removed from V and 8 bases from J, the gap between germline ends came to 16 bases. For the CDR3, the DNA is TGTGCCAGTAGGGGCCAGGGAAGAGGAGGCTACACCTTC. This encodes CASRGQGRGGYTF.

This chain links TRBV5-5 with TRBJ2-7; 10 nucleotides match TRBD2. This CDR3 is built from 15 residues. CDR1 is SGHKS, CDR2 YYEKEE, per germline (reference sequence). V was clipped by 5 bases and J by 4 bases; unmatched bases: 9. This CDR3 reads CASSRPSGGGYEQYF. In nucleotides, the CDR3 is TGTGCCAGCAGTCGTCCTAGCGGGGGTGGTTACGAGCAGTACTTC.

The chain combines TRBV27 with TRBJ1-2; 10 nucleotides align to TRBD1. V lost 4 bases to trimming and J lost 7 bases; unmatched junction nucleotides: 9. The V gene's germline CDR1 is MNHEY and CDR2 SMNVEV (reference sequence). The CDR3 has 15 residues. CDR3 protein: CASSSADRGLSGYTF. The CDR3 DNA is TGTGCCAGCAGTTCCGCCGACAGGGGGCTAAGTGGCTACACCTTC.

The gene calls are TRBV7-2 and TRBJ1-2, with no clear D. Trimming pared 4 bases from V and 4 bases from J, leaving 7 bases between. Germline assignment: CDR1 SGHTA and CDR2 FQGNSA. This CDR3 contains 12 residues. The CDR3 DNA is TGTGCCAGCAGCTCCGAGATCTATGGCTACACCTTC. This encodes CASSSEIYGYTF.

The chain has TRBV7-6 and TRBJ2-2; either TRBD1 or TRBD2 may supply D (5 bases each). V lost 0 bases and J 6 bases, leaving 5 bases between the germline ends. This CDR3 spans 13 amino acids. CDR1 and CDR2 from the germline V gene are SGHVS and FNYEAQ. The DNA for the CDR3 is TGTGCCAGCAGCTTAGCGGGGGCCGGGGAGCTGTTTTTT. The encoded protein is CASSLAGAGELFF.

V and J are TRBV10-1 and TRBJ2-3, with D perhaps TRBD2 (5 bases). The CDR3 runs 14 residues. With 5 bases removed from V and 2 bases from J, the gap between germline ends came to 11 bases. CDR1 is WNHNN and CDR2 is SYGVQD in the germline V gene (reference sequence). The CDR3 reads CASSSGSSTDTQYF. The CDR3 bases are TGCGCCAGCAGTTCGGGGTCCTCCACAGATACGCAGTATTTT.

This chain links TRBV14 with TRBJ2-5, with a tentative D call TRBD1 (5 bases). The CDR3 has 13 residues. In germline, CDR1 is SGHDN, CDR2 FVKESK. V lost 1 base to trimming and J lost 5 bases, with 8 bases between them. CDR3: CASSQGTFETQYF. The CDR3 DNA is TGTGCCAGCAGCCAAGGGACATTCGAGACCCAGTACTTC.

V usage is TRBV5-4 and J usage is TRBJ2-7, with 8 positions matching TRBD1. CDR3 size: 15 residues. Germline trimming cut 5 bases from V and 2 bases from J; bases unmatched to any gene: 9. Germline V gives CDR1 SGHNT, CDR2 YYREEE (reference sequence). This chain's CDR3 is CASSVRGTGAYEQYF. DNA of the CDR3: TGTGCCAGCAGTGTACGAGGGACAGGAGCCTACGAGCAGTACTTC.

This chain uses TRBV12-3 or TRBV12-4 with TRBJ2-1, with 7 positions matching TRBD2. This CDR3 has 12 amino acids. V was pared by 0 bases and J by 12 bases, with 2 bases of the junction left unmatched. This CDR3 is CASSLAGRGQFF. The DNA of the CDR3 is TGTGCCAGCAGTTTAGCGGGGAGGGGGCAGTTCTTC.

This clone came up once. The chain has TRBV10-3 and TRBJ2-7, with 7 bases identical to TRBD1. The CDR3 contains 12 residues. Germline-derived CDR1 and CDR2 are ENHRY and SYGVKD. The V gene end was trimmed by 8 bases and the J gene end by 5 bases; junction bases not matched to a gene: 6. CDR3 protein: CAIGNDRDEQYF. The CDR3 DNA reads TGTGCCATCGGAAACGACAGGGACGAGCAGTACTTC.

This chain connects TRBV27 to TRBJ1-2; 7 bases map to TRBD1. The germline gives CDR1 MNHEY, CDR2 SMNVEV (reference sequence). The V segment lost 3 bases and the J segment 7 bases; nucleotides outside the gene matches: 5. The CDR3 totals 13 residues. CDR3 in amino acids: CASSFQNRGGYTF. Here the CDR3 DNA reads TGTGCCAGCAGTTTCCAAAACAGGGGTGGCTACACCTTC.

V is TRBV6-5 and J is TRBJ2-1; TRBD2 aligns across 7 bases. V was clipped by 6 bases and J by 3 bases; unmatched bases: 8. There are 15 residues in the CDR3. Germline V gene lookup returns CDR1 MNHEY and CDR2 SVGAGI. CDR3 in amino acids: CASSRTPGGYNEQFF. CDR3 coding DNA: TGTGCCAGCAGCCGAACGCCGGGGGGCTACAATGAGCAGTTCTTC.

The chain uses TRBV5-6 and TRBJ2-2; the match to TRBD2 covers 8 bases. There are 17 residues in the CDR3. Germline V gives CDR1 SGHDT, CDR2 YYEEEE. V lost 4 bases to trimming and J lost 6 bases; unmatched junction nucleotides: 14. This CDR3 reads CASSPGGAIVKAGELFF. The CDR3 nucleotides read TGTGCCAGCAGCCCCGGGGGGGCGATAGTTAAGGCCGGGGAGCTGTTTTTT.